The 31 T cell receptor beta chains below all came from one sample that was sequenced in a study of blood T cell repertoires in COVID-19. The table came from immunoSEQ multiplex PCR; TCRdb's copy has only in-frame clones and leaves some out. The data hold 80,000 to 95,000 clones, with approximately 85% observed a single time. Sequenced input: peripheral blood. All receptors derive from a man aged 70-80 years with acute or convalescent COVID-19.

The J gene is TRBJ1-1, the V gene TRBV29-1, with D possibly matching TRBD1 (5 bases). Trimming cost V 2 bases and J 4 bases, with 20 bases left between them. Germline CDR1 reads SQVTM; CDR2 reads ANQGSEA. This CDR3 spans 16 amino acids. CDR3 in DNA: TGCAGCGTTGAAACCCCGACAGCCCTCGGGGGCACTGAAGCTTTCTTT. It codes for CSVETPTALGGTEAFF.

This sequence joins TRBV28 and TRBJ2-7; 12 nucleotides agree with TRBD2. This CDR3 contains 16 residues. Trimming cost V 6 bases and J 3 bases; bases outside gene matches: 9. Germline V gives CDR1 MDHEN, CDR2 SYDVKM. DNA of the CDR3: TGTGCCAGCAGAGCTCCGGGACTAGCGGGTAGCTACGAGCAGTACTTC. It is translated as CASRAPGLAGSYEQYF.

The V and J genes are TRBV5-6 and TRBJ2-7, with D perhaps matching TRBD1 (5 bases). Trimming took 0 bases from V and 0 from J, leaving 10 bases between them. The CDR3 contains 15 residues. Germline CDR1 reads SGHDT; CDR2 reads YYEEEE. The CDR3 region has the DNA TGTGCCAGCAGCTTGGGACAGCTAGACTCCTACGAGCAGTACTTC. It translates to CASSLGQLDSYEQYF.

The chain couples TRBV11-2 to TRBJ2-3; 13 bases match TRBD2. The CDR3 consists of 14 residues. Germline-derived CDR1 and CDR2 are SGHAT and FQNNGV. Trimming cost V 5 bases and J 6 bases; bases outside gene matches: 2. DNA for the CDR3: TGTGCCAGCAGCGCGGGACTAGCGGGGGATACGCAGTATTTT. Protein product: CASSAGLAGDTQYF.

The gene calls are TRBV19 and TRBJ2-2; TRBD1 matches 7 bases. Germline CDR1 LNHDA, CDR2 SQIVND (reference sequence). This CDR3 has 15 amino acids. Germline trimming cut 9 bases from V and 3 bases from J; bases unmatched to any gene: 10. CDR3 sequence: CASKRDRSYTGELFF. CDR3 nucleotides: TGTGCCAGCAAACGGGACAGATCCTACACCGGGGAGCTGTTTTTT.

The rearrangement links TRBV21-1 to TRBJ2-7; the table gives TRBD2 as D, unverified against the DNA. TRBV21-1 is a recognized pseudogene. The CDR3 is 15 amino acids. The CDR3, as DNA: TGTGCCAGCGGGGGGAGGGTAGAGTTAGAATGCGAGCAGTACTTC. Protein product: CASGGRVELECEQYF.

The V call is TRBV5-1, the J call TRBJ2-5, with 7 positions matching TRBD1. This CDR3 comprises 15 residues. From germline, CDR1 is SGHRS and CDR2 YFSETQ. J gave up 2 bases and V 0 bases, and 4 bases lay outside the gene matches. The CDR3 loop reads CASSLATTGQETQYF. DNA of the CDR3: TGCGCCAGCAGCTTGGCGACGACAGGGCAAGAGACCCAGTACTTC.

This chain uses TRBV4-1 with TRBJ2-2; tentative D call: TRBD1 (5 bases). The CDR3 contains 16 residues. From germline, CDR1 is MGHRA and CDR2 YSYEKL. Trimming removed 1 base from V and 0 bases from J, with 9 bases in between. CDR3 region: CASSQVAGTNTGELFF. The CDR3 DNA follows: TGCGCCAGCAGCCAAGTGGCAGGGACGAACACCGGGGAGCTGTTTTTT.

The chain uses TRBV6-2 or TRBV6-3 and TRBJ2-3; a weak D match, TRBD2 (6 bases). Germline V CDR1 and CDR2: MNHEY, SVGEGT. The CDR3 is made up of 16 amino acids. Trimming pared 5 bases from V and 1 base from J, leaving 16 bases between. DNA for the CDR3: TGTGCCAGCAGTATAGGAGGGCCGGTACGCACAGATACGCAGTATTTT. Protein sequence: CASSIGGPVRTDTQYF.

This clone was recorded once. CDR3 sequence reads: CTSSPTSGRGYEQFF. CDR3 nucleotides: TGCACCAGCAGCCCCACTAGCGGGAGAGGCTATGAGCAGTTCTTC. This chain joins TRBV1 and TRBJ2-1; the table's D gene call, TRBD2, was not cross checked with the DNA. TRBV1 counts as a pseudogene. The CDR3 sequence is 15 residues long.

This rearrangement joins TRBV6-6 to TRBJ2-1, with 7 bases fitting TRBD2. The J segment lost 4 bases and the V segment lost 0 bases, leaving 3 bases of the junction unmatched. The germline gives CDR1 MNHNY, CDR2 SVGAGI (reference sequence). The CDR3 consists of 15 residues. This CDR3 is CASSYSWGGYNEQFF. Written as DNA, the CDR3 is TGTGCCAGCAGTTACTCTTGGGGGGGTTACAATGAGCAGTTCTTC.

The chain's CDR3 is CASSFTTDLYGYTF. DNA for the CDR3: TGCGCCAGCAGCTTTACGACAGACCTCTATGGCTACACCTTC. The chain links TRBV5-1 to TRBJ1-2; tentative D call: TRBD1 (5 bases). The CDR3 contains 14 residues. Trimming left V 2 bases short and J 4 bases short, with 12 bases between. The germline CDR1 and CDR2 sequences are SGHRS and YFSETQ.

The CDR3 spells CAWSVKRKDYSNQPQHF. The CDR3 nucleotides read TGTGCCTGGAGTGTGAAGAGGAAGGACTATAGCAATCAGCCCCAGCATTTT. The rearrangement joins TRBV30 to TRBJ1-5; D call uncertain. The CDR3 has 17 amino acids. Trimming cost V 0 bases and J 0 bases, with 15 bases left between them. Germline V gene sequence: CDR1 GTSNPN, CDR2 SVGIG (reference sequence).

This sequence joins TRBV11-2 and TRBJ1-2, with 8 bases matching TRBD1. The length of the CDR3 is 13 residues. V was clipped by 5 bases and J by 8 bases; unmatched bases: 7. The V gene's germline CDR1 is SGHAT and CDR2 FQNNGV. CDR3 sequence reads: CASSPGQGGGYTF. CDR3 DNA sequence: TGTGCCAGCAGCCCTGGACAGGGCGGCGGCTACACCTTC.

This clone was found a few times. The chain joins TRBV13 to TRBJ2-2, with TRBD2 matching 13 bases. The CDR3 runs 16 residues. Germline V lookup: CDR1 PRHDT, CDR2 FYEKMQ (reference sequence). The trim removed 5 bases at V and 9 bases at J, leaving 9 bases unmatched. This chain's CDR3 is CASSPWTSGSFRELFF. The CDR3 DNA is TGTGCCAGCAGCCCATGGACTAGCGGGAGTTTCAGGGAGCTGTTTTTT.

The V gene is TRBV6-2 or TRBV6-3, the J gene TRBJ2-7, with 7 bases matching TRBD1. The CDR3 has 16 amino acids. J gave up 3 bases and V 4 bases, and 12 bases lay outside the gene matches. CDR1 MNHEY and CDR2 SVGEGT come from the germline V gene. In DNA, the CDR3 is TGTGCCAGCAGTTCCGGGCAGGGGGTATTATACTACGAGCAGTACTTC. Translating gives CASSSGQGVLYYEQYF.

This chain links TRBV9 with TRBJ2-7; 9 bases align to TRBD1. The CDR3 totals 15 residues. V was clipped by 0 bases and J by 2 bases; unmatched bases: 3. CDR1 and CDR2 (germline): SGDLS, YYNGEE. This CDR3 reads CASSVGGTGTYEQYF. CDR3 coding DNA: TGTGCCAGCAGCGTAGGGGGGACAGGGACCTACGAGCAGTACTTC.

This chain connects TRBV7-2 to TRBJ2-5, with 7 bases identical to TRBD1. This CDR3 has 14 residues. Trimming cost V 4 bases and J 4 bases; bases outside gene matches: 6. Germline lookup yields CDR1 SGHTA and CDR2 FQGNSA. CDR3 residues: CASSSRQGGETQYF. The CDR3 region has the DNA TGTGCCAGCAGCTCGCGACAGGGTGGAGAGACCCAGTACTTC.

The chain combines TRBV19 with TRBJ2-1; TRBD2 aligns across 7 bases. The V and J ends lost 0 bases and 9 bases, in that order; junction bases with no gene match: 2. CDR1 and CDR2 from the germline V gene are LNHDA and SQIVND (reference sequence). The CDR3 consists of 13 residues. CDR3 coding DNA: TGTGCCAGTAGTATAGATCGGGAGGCTGAGCAGTTCTTC. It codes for CASSIDREAEQFF.

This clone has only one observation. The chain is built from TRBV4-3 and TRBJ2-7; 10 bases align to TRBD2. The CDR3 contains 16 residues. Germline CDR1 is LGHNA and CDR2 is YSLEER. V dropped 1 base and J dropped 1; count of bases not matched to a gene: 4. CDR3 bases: TGCGCCAGCAGCCAAGGGGCTAGCGGGGGATCCTACGAGCAGTACTTC. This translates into CASSQGASGGSYEQYF.

Here the CDR3 DNA reads TGCGCCAGCAGCCAAGACAGGGTACGCAATCAGCCCCAGCATTTT. Translated, it gives CASSQDRVRNQPQHF. V gene TRBV4-1 combines with J gene TRBJ1-5; a weak D match, TRBD1 (5 bases). The CDR3 length is 15 residues. In germline, CDR1 is MGHRA, CDR2 YSYEKL. V was shortened by 0 bases and J by 2 bases, with 8 bases between the two germline ends.

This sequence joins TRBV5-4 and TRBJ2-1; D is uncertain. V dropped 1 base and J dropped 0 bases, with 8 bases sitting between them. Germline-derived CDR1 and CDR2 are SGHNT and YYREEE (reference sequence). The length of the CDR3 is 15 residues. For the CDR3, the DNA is TGTGCCAGCAGCTTGAGCGCTAGCTCCTACAATGAGCAGTTCTTC. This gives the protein CASSLSASSYNEQFF.

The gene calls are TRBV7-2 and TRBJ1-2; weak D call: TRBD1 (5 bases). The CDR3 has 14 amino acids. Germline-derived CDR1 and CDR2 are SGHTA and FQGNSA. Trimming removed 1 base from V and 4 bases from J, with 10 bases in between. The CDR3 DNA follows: TGTGCCAGCAGCTTAGAGCGACAGACCTATGGCTACACCTTC. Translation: CASSLERQTYGYTF.

DNA of the CDR3: TGTGCCAGCAGCTTAGATCGGGGGAAAGGCAATCAGCCCCAGCATTTT. Translation: CASSLDRGKGNQPQHF. This rearrangement joins TRBV7-2 to TRBJ1-5, with D possibly matching TRBD1 (5 bases). CDR3 length: 16 residues. Per germline, CDR1 SGHTA and CDR2 FQGNSA. The V end was cut by 1 base, the J end by 2 bases, with 12 bases between.

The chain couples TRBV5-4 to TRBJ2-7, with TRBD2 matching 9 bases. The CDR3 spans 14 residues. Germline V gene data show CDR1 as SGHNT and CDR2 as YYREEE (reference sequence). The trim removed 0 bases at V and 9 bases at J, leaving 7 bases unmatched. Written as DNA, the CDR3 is TGTGCCAGCAGCTTGGGGGCTAGCGGGAACTCGCAGTACTTC. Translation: CASSLGASGNSQYF.

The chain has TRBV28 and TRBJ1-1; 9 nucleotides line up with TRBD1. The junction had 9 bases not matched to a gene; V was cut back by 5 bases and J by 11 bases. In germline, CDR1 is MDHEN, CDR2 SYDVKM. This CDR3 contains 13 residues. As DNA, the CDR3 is TGTGCCAGCAGTCCACAGGGGGCCCAGAAGGCTTTCTTT. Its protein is CASSPQGAQKAFF.

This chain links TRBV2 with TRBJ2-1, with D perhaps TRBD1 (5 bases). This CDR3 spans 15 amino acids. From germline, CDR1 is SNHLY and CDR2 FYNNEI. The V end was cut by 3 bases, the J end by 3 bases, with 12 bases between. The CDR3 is CASSEMGQDYNEQFF. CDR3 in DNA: TGTGCCAGCAGTGAGATGGGGCAGGACTACAATGAGCAGTTCTTC.

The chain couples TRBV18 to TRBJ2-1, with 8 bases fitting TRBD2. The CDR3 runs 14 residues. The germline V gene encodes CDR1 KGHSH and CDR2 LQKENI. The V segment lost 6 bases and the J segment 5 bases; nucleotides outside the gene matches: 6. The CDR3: CASSPTSGHNEQFF. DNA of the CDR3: TGTGCCAGCTCTCCCACTAGCGGTCACAATGAGCAGTTCTTC.

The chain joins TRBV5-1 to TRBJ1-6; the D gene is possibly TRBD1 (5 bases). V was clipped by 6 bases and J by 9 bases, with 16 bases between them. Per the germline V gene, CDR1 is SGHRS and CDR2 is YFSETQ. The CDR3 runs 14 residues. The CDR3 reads CASTLTGLGSPLHF. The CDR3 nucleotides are TGCGCCAGCACCCTAACAGGTTTAGGTTCACCCCTCCACTTT.

The CDR3 region has the DNA TGTGCCAGCAGGCCGACAGGAATGAACACTGAAGCTTTCTTT. Translating it yields CASRPTGMNTEAFF. The J gene is TRBJ1-1, the V gene TRBV3-1 (or the pseudogene TRBV3-2); TRBD1 might be the D (6 bases). The CDR3 contains 14 residues. Germline V gene data show CDR1 as LGHDT and CDR2 as YNNKEL (reference sequence). With 6 bases removed from V and 0 bases from J, the gap between germline ends came to 11 bases.

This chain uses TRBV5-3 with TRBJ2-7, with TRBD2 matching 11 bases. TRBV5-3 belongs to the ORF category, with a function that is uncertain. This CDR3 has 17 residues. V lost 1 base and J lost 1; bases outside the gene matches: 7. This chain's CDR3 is CARSLYIAGGRSYEQYF. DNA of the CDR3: TGTGCCAGAAGCTTGTATATAGCGGGAGGGCGTTCCTACGAGCAGTACTTC.